The present T cell receptor beta chain was sequenced within a study of cytomegalovirus exposure and HLA in healthy donors. Germline assignment: CDR1 SSHAT and CDR2 FNYEAQ (reference sequence). The CDR3 sequence is 9 residues long. Here immunoSEQ multiplex PCR was the method, and the copy in TCRdb shows in-frame clones only, minus some. The table shows tens of thousands of clones, with over 85% occurring only once. With respect to this clone: One end of the junction fails to match germline, which may point to a read error.

The TCR originated in a man aged 18 to 29 in good health and CMV-seronegative. The V gene is TRBV7-7, the J gene TRBJ2-3; D perhaps matches TRBD2 (5 bases). Sequencing used PBMCs. The CDR3 coding sequence is TGTGCTAGCAGTCCGGCGGGCAAGTTT. Residues: CASSPAGKF. Drawing the rest from reference TRBV7-7 and TRBJ2-3, the complete variable domain is GAGVSQSPRYKVTKRGQDVTLRCDPISSHATLYWYQQALGQGPEFLTYFNYEAQPDKSGLPSDRFSAERPEGSISTLTIQRTEQRDSAMYRCASSPAGKFGPGTRLTVL.